This T cell receptor (beta chain) originates from a study of control samples from healthy donors and cancer patients (dated by TCRdb to the early 2020s). Details on this clone: Its antigen target is currently unknown. No per-base quality is available; no much larger clone lies one base away.

Libraries were prepared through the immunoSEQ multiplex PCR assay. Sourced from immuneACCESS, this table was stored by TCRdb with only in-frame sequences that have V and J called. A share of the clones is absent; for the studies checked, an unresolved V gene accounts for under half, and the remainder has no known explanation. For this sample the table gives 400,000 to 450,000 clones, of which roughly 90% were detected only once. In total, the top ten clones hold 6% to 7% of the sample. The sequenced sample was PBMCs. The sequence was collected from a man in his forties or fifties with head and neck cancer.

The nucleotides are TGTGCCAGTACCTTATTCGGTTTAGGCTATGGCTACACCTTC. Translation gives CASTLFGLGYGYTF. The receptor chain draws on TRBV19 and TRBJ1-2, with the D segment identity uncertain. V and J are truncated by 7 bases and 4 bases respectively, leaving an intervening sequence of 16 bases. Spanning cysteine to phenylalanine, the CDR3 consists of 14 amino acids. Only the CDR3 DNA stays, 42 bases, in frame from base 1. The germline V gene (reference sequence) sets CDR1 to LNHDA and CDR2 to SQIVND.